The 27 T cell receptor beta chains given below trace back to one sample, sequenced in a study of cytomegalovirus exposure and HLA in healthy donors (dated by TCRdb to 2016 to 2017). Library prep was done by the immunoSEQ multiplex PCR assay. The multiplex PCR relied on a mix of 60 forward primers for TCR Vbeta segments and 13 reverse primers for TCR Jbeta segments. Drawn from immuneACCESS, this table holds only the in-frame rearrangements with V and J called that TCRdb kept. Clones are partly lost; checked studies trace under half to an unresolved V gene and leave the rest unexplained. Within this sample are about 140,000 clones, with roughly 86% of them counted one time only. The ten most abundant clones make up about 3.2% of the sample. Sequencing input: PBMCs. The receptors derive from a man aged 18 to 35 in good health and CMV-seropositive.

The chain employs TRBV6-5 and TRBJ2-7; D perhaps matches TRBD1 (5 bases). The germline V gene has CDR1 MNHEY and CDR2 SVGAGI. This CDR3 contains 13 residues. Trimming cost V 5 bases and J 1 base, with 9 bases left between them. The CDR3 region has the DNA TGTGCCAGCAGTCGGACACGTTCCTACGAGCAGTACTTC. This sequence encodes CASSRTRSYEQYF.

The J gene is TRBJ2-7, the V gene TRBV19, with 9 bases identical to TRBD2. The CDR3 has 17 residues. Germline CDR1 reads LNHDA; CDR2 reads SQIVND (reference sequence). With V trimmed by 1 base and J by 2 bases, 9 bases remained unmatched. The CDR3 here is CASSIGSGRDTAYEQYF. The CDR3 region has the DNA TGTGCCAGTAGTATAGGTAGCGGGAGAGACACTGCCTACGAGCAGTACTTC. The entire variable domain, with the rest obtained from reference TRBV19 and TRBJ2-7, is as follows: DGGITQSPKYLFRKEGQNVTLSCEQNLNHDAMYWYRQDPGQGLRLIYYSQIVNDFQKGDIAEGYSVSREKKESFPLTVTSAQKNPTAFYLCASSIGSGRDTAYEQYFGPGTRLTVT.

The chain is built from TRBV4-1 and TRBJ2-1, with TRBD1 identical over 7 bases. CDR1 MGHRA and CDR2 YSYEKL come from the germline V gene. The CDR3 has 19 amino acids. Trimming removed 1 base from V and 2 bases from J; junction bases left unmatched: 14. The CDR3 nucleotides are TGCGCCAGCAGCCAAGTCCCTGGGGCAGGGGGTACCACCTACAATGAGCAGTTCTTC. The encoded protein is CASSQVPGAGGTTYNEQFF.

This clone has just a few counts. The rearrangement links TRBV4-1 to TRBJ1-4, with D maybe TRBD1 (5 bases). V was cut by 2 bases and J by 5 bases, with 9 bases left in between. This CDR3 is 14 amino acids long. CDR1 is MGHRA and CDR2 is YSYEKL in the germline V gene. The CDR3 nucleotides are TGCGCCAGCAGCCAACGCAGGGAAAATGAAAAACTGTTTTTT. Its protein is CASSQRRENEKLFF.

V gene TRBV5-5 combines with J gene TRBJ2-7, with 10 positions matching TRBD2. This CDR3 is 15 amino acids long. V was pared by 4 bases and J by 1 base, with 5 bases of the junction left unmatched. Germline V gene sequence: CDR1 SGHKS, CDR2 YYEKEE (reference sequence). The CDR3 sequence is CASSLTLAGSYEQYF. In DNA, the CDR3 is TGTGCCAGCAGCCTCACACTAGCGGGGTCCTACGAGCAGTACTTC.

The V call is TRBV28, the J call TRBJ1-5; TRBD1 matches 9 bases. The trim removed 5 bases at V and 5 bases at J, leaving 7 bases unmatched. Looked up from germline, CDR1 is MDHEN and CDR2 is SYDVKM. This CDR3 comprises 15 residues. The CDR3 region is CASSPDRGEDQPQHF. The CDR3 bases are TGTGCCAGCAGTCCCGACAGGGGGGAGGATCAGCCCCAGCATTTT.

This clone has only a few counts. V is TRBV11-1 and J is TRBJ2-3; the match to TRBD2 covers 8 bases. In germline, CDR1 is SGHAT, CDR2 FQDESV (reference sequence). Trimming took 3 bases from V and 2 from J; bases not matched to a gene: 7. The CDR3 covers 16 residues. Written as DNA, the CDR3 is TGTGCCAGCAGCTTTGGCGGGAGGATGGCCACAGATACGCAGTATTTT. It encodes CASSFGGRMATDTQYF. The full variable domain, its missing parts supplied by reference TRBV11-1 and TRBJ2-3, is EAEVAQSPRYKITEKSQAVAFWCDPISGHATLYWYRQILGQGPELLVQFQDESVVDDSQLPKDRFSAERLKGVDSTLKIQPAELGDSAMYLCASSFGGRMATDTQYFGPGTRLTVL.

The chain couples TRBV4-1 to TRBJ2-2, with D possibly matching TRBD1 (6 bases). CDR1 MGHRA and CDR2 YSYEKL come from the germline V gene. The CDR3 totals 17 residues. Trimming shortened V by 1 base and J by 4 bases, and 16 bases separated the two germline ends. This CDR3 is CASSQAPVGRGTGELFF. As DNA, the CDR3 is TGCGCCAGCAGCCAAGCCCCGGTGGGCAGGGGCACCGGGGAGCTGTTTTTT.

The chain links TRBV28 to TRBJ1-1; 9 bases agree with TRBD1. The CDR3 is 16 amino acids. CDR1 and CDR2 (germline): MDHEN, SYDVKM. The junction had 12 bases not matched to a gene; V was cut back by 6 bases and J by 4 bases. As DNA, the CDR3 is TGTGCCAGCAGGCTCGCAACGGGACAGGGAATCACTGAAGCTTTCTTT. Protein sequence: CASRLATGQGITEAFF.

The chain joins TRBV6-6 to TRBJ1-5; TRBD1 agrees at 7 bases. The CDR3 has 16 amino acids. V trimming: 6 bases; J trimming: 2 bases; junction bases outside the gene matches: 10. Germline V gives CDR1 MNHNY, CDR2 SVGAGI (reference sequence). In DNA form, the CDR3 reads TGTGCCAGCAGCCCCCCTGACAGGGAGGGCAATCAGCCCCAGCATTTT. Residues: CASSPPDREGNQPQHF.

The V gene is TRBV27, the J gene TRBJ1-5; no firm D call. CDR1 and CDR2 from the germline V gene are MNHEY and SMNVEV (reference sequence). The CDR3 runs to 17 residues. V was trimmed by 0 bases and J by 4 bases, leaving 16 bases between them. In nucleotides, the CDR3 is TGTGCCAGCAGTTTATCTAAGCGGTTCCCGGGTAATCAGCCCCAGCATTTT. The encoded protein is CASSLSKRFPGNQPQHF.

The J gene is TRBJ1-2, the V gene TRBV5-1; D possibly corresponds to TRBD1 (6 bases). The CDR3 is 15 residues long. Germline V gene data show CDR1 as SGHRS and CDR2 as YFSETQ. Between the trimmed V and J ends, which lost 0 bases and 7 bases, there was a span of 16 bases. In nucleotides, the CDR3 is TGCGCCAGCAGCTTGGGTGCTCGGACAGAGGCTGGCTACACCTTC. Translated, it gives CASSLGARTEAGYTF. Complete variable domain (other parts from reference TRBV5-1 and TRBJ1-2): KAGVTQTPRYLIKTRGQQVTLSCSPISGHRSVSWYQQTPGQGLQFLFEYFSETQRNKGNFPGRFSGRQFSNSRSEMNVSTLELGDSALYLCASSLGARTEAGYTFGSGTRLTVV.

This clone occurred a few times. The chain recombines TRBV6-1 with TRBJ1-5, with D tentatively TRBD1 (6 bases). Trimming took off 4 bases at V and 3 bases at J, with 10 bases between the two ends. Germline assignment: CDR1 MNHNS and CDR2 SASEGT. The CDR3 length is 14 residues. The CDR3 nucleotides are TGTGCCAGCAGTGTCCAGGGGACCAATCAGCCCCAGCATTTT. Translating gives CASSVQGTNQPQHF.

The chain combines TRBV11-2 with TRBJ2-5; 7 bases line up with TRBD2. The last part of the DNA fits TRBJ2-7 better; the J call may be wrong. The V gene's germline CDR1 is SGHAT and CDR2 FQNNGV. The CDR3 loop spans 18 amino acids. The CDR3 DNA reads TGTGCCAGCAGCACTAGGGGCGGCGCAGCGGGGTCGATGTACGAGCAGTACTTC. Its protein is CASSTRGGAAGSMYEQYF.

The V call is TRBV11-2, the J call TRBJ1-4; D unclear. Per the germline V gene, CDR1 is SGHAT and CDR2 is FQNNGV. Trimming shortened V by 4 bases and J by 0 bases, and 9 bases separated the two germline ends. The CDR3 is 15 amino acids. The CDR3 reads CASSSIGATNEKLFF. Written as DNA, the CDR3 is TGTGCCAGCAGCTCAATTGGAGCAACTAATGAAAAACTGTTTTTT.

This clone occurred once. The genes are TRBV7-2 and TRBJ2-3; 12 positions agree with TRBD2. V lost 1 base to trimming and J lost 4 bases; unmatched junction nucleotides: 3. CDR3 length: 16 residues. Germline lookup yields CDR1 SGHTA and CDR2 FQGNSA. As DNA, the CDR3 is TGTGCCAGCAGCTTAGGACTAGCGGGAGCGGCAGATACGCAGTATTTT. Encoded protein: CASSLGLAGAADTQYF.

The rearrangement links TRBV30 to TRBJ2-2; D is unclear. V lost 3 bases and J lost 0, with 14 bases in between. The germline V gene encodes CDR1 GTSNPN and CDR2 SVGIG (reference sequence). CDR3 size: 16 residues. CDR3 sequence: CAWSARLFANTGELFF. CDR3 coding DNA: TGTGCCTGGAGCGCCAGGCTTTTCGCGAACACCGGGGAGCTGTTTTTT.

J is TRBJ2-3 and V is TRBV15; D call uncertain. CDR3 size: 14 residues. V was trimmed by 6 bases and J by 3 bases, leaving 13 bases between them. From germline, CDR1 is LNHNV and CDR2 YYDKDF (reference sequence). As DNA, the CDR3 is TGTGCCACCAGACCCGAGCTAGTGACAGATACGCAGTATTTT. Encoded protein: CATRPELVTDTQYF. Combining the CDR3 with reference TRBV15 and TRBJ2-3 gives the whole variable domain DAMVIQNPRYQVTQFGKPVTLSCSQTLNHNVMYWYQQKSSQAPKLLFHYYDKDFNNEADTPDNFQSRRPNTSFCFLDIRSPGLGDTAMYLCATRPELVTDTQYFGPGTRLTVL.

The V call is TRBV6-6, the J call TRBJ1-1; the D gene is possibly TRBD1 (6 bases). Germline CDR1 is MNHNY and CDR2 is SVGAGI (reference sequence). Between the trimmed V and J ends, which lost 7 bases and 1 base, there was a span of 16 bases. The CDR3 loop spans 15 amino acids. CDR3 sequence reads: CASKRGRGENTEAFF. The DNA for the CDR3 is TGTGCCAGCAAACGAGGCAGGGGAGAGAACACTGAAGCTTTCTTT.

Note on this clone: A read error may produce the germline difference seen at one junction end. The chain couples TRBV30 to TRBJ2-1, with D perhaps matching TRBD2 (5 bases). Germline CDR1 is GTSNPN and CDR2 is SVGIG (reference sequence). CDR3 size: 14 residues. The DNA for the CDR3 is TGTGCCTGGAGTTCCGGGGTATCCTACAGTGAGCAGTTCTTC. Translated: CAWSSGVSYSEQFF. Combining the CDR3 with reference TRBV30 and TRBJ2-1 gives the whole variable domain SQTIHQWPATLVQPVGSPLSLECTVEGTSNPNLYWYRQAAGRGLQLLFYSVGIGQISSEVPQNLSASRPQDRQFILSSKKLLLSDSGFYLCAWSSGVSYSEQFFGPGTRLTVL.

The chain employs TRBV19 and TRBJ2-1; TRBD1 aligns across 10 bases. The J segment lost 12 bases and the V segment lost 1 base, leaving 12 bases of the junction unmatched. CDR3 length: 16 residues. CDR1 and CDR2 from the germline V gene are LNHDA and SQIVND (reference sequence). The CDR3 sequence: CASSIGLDRGPEGQFF. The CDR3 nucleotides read TGTGCCAGTAGTATAGGGCTTGACAGGGGGCCCGAGGGGCAGTTCTTC.

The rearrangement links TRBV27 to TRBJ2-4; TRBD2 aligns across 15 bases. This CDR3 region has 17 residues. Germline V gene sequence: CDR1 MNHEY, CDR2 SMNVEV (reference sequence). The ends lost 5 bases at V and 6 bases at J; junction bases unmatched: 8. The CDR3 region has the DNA TGTGCCAGCAGTCCCGGACTAGCGGGAGGGCCAGGAAACATTCAGTACTTC. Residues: CASSPGLAGGPGNIQYF.

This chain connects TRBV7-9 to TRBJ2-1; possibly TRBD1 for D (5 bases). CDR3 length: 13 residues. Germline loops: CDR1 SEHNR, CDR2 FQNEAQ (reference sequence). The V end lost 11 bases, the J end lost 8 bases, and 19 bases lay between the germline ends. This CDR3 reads CALSGHNNHEQFF. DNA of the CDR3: TGTGCCCTCTCAGGACACAACAATCATGAGCAGTTCTTC.

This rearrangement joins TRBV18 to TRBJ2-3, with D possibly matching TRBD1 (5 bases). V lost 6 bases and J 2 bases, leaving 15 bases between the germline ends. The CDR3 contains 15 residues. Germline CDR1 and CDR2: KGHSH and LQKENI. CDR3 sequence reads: CASSPGPVITDTQYF. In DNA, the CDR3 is TGTGCCAGCTCTCCAGGGCCGGTTATCACAGATACGCAGTATTTT.

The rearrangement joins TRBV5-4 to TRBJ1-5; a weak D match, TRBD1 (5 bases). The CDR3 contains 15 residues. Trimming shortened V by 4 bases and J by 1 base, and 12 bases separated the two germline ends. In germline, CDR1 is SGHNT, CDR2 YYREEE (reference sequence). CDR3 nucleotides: TGTGCCAGCAGCATTTCGGGGGGGAGCAATCAGCCCCAGCATTTT. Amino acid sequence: CASSISGGSNQPQHF. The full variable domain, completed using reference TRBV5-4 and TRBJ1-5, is ETGVTQSPTHLIKTRGQQVTLRCSSQSGHNTVSWYQQALGQGPQFIFQYYREEENGRGNFPPRFSGLQFPNYSSELNVNALELDDSALYLCASSISGGSNQPQHFGDGTRLSIL.

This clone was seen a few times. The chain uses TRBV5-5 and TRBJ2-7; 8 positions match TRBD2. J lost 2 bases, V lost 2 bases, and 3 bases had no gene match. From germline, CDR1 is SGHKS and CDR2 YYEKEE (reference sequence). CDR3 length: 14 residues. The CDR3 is CASSFGGGPYEQYF. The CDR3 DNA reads TGTGCCAGCAGCTTCGGGGGGGGGCCCTACGAGCAGTACTTC.

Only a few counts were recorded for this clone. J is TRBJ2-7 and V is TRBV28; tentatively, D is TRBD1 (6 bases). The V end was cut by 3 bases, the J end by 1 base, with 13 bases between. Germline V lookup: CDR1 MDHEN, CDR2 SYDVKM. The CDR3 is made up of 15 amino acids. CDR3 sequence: CASSLRGSPSYEQYF. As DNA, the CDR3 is TGTGCCAGCAGTTTGAGGGGGTCCCCGTCCTACGAGCAGTACTTC.